This T cell receptor beta chain emerged from a study of radiotherapy plus CTLA-4 blockade in lung cancer. Overall study context: Under 20% of patients responded objectively, and around 32% achieved disease control.

Germline V gene sequence: CDR1 MNHEY, CDR2 SMNVEV (reference sequence). This CDR3 is 18 amino acids long. Sequencing was performed with immunoSEQ multiplex PCR; in TCRdb, only in-frame clones are kept and a portion is missing. The repertoire holds 50,000 to 65,000 clones, with 77% as singletons. Participants had chemo-refractory metastatic non-small-cell lung cancer and were treated with focal radiation plus ipilimumab CTLA-4 blockade. Study results and caveats: Early blood T cell clone dynamics reportedly forecast response best, with interferon-beta. In blood, tumor-derived TCR clones expanded after radiotherapy plus ipilimumab.

A remark on this clone: The antigen is unknown.

This TCR came from a human donor with non-small cell lung cancer whose response to radiotherapy plus ipilimumab could not be evaluated. Sequenced here: peripheral blood, sampled from a patient treated with radiotherapy plus ipilimumab. J is TRBJ2-5 and V is TRBV27; TRBD2 agrees at 9 bases. Judging by the DNA end, TRBJ2-7 fits better; the J call may be wrong. In DNA form, the CDR3 reads TGTGCCAGCAGTTTCTCGATGCGGGAGGGCCACGGGCGGTACGAGCAGTACTTC. Its protein product is CASSFSMREGHGRYEQYF.